This TCR beta chain was sequenced in a study of vaccination effects on CD4 cells after COVID-19. TCRdb keeps only in-frame clones here, not all; method: immunoSEQ multiplex PCR. This table holds 25,000 to 30,000 clones, almost 80% found once. Regarding this clone: Antigen: not known.

The CDR3 is 10 amino acids. Germline CDR1 is DFQATT and CDR2 is SNEGSKA (reference sequence). V was shortened by 3 bases and J by 9 bases, with 8 bases between the two germline ends. ViraFEST assay sequencing came after antigen-specific CD4+ T cells were expanded with viral peptide pools. At the end of about 10 days of culture, CD4+ T cells were isolated. Each participant was given two doses of one vaccine (BNT162b2 or mRNA-1273). This TCR was sampled from a human donor who received a COVID-19 vaccine. Some clones in this sample may be carry-over from other donors' samples. The specimen was CD4+ T cells from PBMCs cultured with SARS-CoV-2 spike peptides, collected after COVID-19 vaccination. The chain carries TRBV20-1 and TRBJ1-2; D unresolved. CDR3 bases: TGCAGTGCTAGCAGCGTGAGCTACACCTTC. This sequence encodes CSASSVSYTF.